The 22 T cell receptor beta chains listed next were all sequenced from one sample in a study of control samples from healthy donors and cancer patients (dated by TCRdb to the early 2020s). Libraries were constructed by the immunoSEQ multiplex PCR assay. In its TCRdb copy, this immuneACCESS table keeps in-frame sequences only and misses some clones. Where compared with another copy, unresolved V genes explain less than half of these, and the others have no known cause. The sample contains fewer than 150,000 clones, 80% to 95% of them found a single time. Approximately 9% of the sample is taken by the ten largest. Sequenced input: blood. Receptors were obtained from a man aged 18 to 29 in good health.

The genes are TRBV19 and TRBJ1-1; D remains ambiguous. The CDR3 loop spans 15 amino acids. Trimming took 3 bases from V and 0 from J, leaving 11 bases between them. The germline V gene encodes CDR1 LNHDA and CDR2 SQIVND (reference sequence). CDR3 sequence: CASSIPGAVNTEAFF. DNA for the CDR3: TGTGCCAGTAGTATTCCAGGTGCGGTGAACACTGAAGCTTTCTTT. The full variable domain, completed using reference TRBV19 and TRBJ1-1, is DGGITQSPKYLFRKEGQNVTLSCEQNLNHDAMYWYRQDPGQGLRLIYYSQIVNDFQKGDIAEGYSVSREKKESFPLTVTSAQKNPTAFYLCASSIPGAVNTEAFFGQGTRLTVV.

The chain recombines TRBV9 with TRBJ1-3, with D unresolved. Germline V gene data show CDR1 as SGDLS and CDR2 as YYNGEE. With 2 bases removed from V and 1 base from J, the gap between germline ends came to 7 bases. The CDR3 runs 14 residues. As DNA, the CDR3 is TGTGCCAGCAGCGTCAGAGCATCTGGAAACACCATATATTTT. Its protein product is CASSVRASGNTIYF. The whole variable domain, remainder taken from reference TRBV9 and TRBJ1-3, is DSGVTQTPKHLITATGQRVTLRCSPRSGDLSVYWYQQSLDQGLQFLIQYYNGEERAKGNILERFSAQQFPDLHSELNLSSLELGDSALYFCASSVRASGNTIYFGEGSWLTVV.

This sequence joins TRBV2 and TRBJ2-6; D may match TRBD1 or TRBD2 (6 bases each). Trimming took off 4 bases at V and 1 base at J, with 11 bases between the two ends. The CDR3 is 16 amino acids. Germline V CDR1 and CDR2: SNHLY, FYNNEI. CDR3 loop: CASSARGDSGANVLTF. CDR3 coding DNA: TGTGCCAGCAGTGCGAGGGGGGATTCTGGGGCCAACGTCCTGACTTTC.

This clone has a single count. J is TRBJ1-2 and V is TRBV29-1, with D unresolved. The CDR3 has 13 amino acids. Trimming pared 5 bases from V and 1 base from J, leaving 11 bases between. Germline V lookup: CDR1 SQVTM, CDR2 ANQGSEA. The CDR3 spells CSVSTGFNYGYTF. DNA of the CDR3: TGCAGCGTTTCGACCGGATTTAACTATGGCTACACCTTC.

This chain uses TRBV12-3 or TRBV12-4 with TRBJ1-3; D gene ambiguous. Trimming removed 6 bases from V and 0 bases from J, with 6 bases in between. The CDR3 has 13 residues. Here the CDR3 reads CASRPSSGNTIYF. The CDR3 nucleotides read TGTGCCAGCAGGCCGAGCTCTGGAAACACCATATATTTT.

The chain is built from TRBV19 and TRBJ2-2; 8 positions match TRBD1. The germline CDR1 and CDR2 sequences are LNHDA and SQIVND (reference sequence). The CDR3 totals 17 residues. V trimming: 2 bases; J trimming: 3 bases; junction bases outside the gene matches: 8. The CDR3 DNA is TGTGCCAGTAGTATAAACCAACAGGGGGTGTACACCGGGGAGCTGTTTTTT. This encodes CASSINQQGVYTGELFF.

The CDR3 sequence is CASSPGHTEAFF. The CDR3 DNA is TGTGCCAGCTCACCAGGGCACACTGAAGCTTTCTTT. This chain joins TRBV18 and TRBJ1-1; no clear D gene. Germline assignment: CDR1 KGHSH and CDR2 LQKENI. This CDR3 region has 12 residues. The V and J ends lost 2 bases and 3 bases respectively, with 4 bases between them. The full variable domain, with the rest looked up from reference TRBV18 and TRBJ1-1, is NAGVMQNPRHLVRRRGQEARLRCSPMKGHSHVYWYRQLPEEGLKFMVYLQKENIIDESGMPKERFSAEFPKEGPSILRIQQVVRGDSAAYFCASSPGHTEAFFGQGTRLTVV.

This chain joins TRBV30 and TRBJ1-1; 8 nucleotides align to TRBD1. J gave up 4 bases and V 3 bases, and 4 bases lay outside the gene matches. CDR1 GTSNPN and CDR2 SVGIG come from the germline V gene (reference sequence). The CDR3 has 13 residues. The CDR3 region has the DNA TGTGCCTGGAGCAGAACAGGGGGCACTGAAGCTTTCTTT. Its translation: CAWSRTGGTEAFF. Looking up the rest from reference TRBV30 and TRBJ1-1 gives the full variable domain: SQTIHQWPATLVQPVGSPLSLECTVEGTSNPNLYWYRQAAGRGLQLLFYSVGIGQISSEVPQNLSASRPQDRQFILSSKKLLLSDSGFYLCAWSRTGGTEAFFGQGTRLTVV.

The genes are TRBV12-5 and TRBJ1-5; D ambiguous. In germline, CDR1 is LGHNT, CDR2 FRNRAP. V shed 0 bases and J shed 4 bases, with 4 bases lying between them. The CDR3 is 13 amino acids. CDR3 nucleotide sequence: TGTGCTAGTGGTTTGGTTGTGAATCAGCCCCAGCATTTT. Its translation is CASGLVVNQPQHF.

V is TRBV24-1 and J is TRBJ2-2, with D maybe TRBD1 (6 bases). The ends were cut back, 3 bases at V and 7 bases at J, with 14 bases in the middle. CDR1 and CDR2 from the germline V gene are KGHDR and SFDVKD. The CDR3 has 15 amino acids. The CDR3 DNA is TGTGCCACCAGTGATCAGGGGTTCCCTGTCGGGGAGCTGTTTTTT. Its translation is CATSDQGFPVGELFF.

The chain carries TRBV19 and TRBJ2-7; D is unclear. Per the germline V gene, CDR1 is LNHDA and CDR2 is SQIVND (reference sequence). CDR3 length: 15 amino acids. Trimming took off 3 bases at V and 3 bases at J, with 15 bases between the two ends. As DNA, the CDR3 is TGTGCCAGTAGTATTGGCCCGCCACCGGACTACGAGCAGTACTTC. Amino acids: CASSIGPPPDYEQYF.

The rearrangement joins TRBV27 to TRBJ1-2, with 8 bases that match TRBD1. The V and J ends lost 3 bases and 6 bases, in that order; junction bases with no gene match: 3. The CDR3 sequence is 13 residues long. Germline CDR1 reads MNHEY; CDR2 reads SMNVEV (reference sequence). This CDR3 reads CASSFPGGHGYTF. CDR3 nucleotide sequence: TGTGCCAGCAGTTTCCCAGGGGGCCATGGCTACACCTTC.

The V call is TRBV9, the J call TRBJ2-7; maybe TRBD1 (7 bases). The CDR3 loop spans 16 amino acids. Trimming removed 4 bases at V and 2 bases at J, with 19 bases between. Germline values: CDR1 SGDLS, CDR2 YYNGEE. CDR3 sequence reads: CASSPRAGTAAYEQYF. CDR3 nucleotide sequence: TGTGCCAGCAGCCCGAGGGCGGGGACAGCGGCCTACGAGCAGTACTTC. The full variable domain, its missing parts supplied by reference TRBV9 and TRBJ2-7, is DSGVTQTPKHLITATGQRVTLRCSPRSGDLSVYWYQQSLDQGLQFLIQYYNGEERAKGNILERFSAQQFPDLHSELNLSSLELGDSALYFCASSPRAGTAAYEQYFGPGTRLTVT.

The J gene is TRBJ1-5, the V gene TRBV30, with D perhaps matching TRBD1 (5 bases). In germline, CDR1 is GTSNPN, CDR2 SVGIG (reference sequence). The CDR3 spans 13 residues. The ends were cut back, 2 bases at V and 9 bases at J, with 14 bases in the middle. As DNA, the CDR3 is TGTGCCTGGAGTCGGGACCCTCTAGGGCCCCAGCATTTT. Protein product: CAWSRDPLGPQHF.

The V and J genes are TRBV4-1 and TRBJ1-1, with D possibly being TRBD1 (5 bases). The V end lost 5 bases, the J end lost 0 bases, and 19 bases lay between the germline ends. From germline, CDR1 is MGHRA and CDR2 YSYEKL. CDR3 size: 17 residues. This chain's CDR3 is CASSTTLGGALNTEAFF. The CDR3 coding sequence is TGCGCCAGCAGCACCACCCTCGGAGGGGCCTTGAACACTGAAGCTTTCTTT.

CDR3 nucleotide sequence: TGCGCCAGCAGCTTGGTATCGACTGCGATGAACACTGAAGCTTTCTTT. Residues: CASSLVSTAMNTEAFF. The rearrangement links TRBV5-1 to TRBJ1-1; D is undetermined. This CDR3 spans 16 amino acids. V was clipped by 0 bases and J by 0 bases, with 12 bases between them. CDR1 and CDR2 (germline): SGHRS, YFSETQ.

The J gene is TRBJ1-1, the V gene TRBV11-2; a possible D gene is TRBD1 (5 bases). Germline V gene data show CDR1 as SGHAT and CDR2 as FQNNGV. The CDR3 spans 14 residues. Trimming took off 0 bases at V and 5 bases at J, with 10 bases between the two ends. CDR3 bases: TGTGCCAGCAGCTTAGACAGGGTTGAAACTGAAGCTTTCTTT. Amino acid sequence: CASSLDRVETEAFF.

The V and J genes are TRBV19 and TRBJ1-1; 7 bases line up with TRBD1. The CDR3 loop spans 14 amino acids. Losses at the gene ends were 4 bases for V and 5 bases for J; bases not matched to a gene: 7. Looked up from germline, CDR1 is LNHDA and CDR2 is SQIVND (reference sequence). The CDR3 is CASSKTGYWTEAFF. In nucleotides, the CDR3 is TGTGCCAGTAGTAAGACAGGGTATTGGACTGAAGCTTTCTTT. Based on the CDR3 plus reference TRBV19 and TRBJ1-1, the full variable domain is DGGITQSPKYLFRKEGQNVTLSCEQNLNHDAMYWYRQDPGQGLRLIYYSQIVNDFQKGDIAEGYSVSREKKESFPLTVTSAQKNPTAFYLCASSKTGYWTEAFFGQGTRLTVV.

The chain uses TRBV30 and TRBJ1-5; 11 bases map to TRBD1. Per the germline V gene, CDR1 is GTSNPN and CDR2 is SVGIG (reference sequence). The CDR3 runs 15 residues. V shed 4 bases and J 6 bases; nucleotides not matched to a gene: 8. Here the CDR3 reads CAWKSGQGDGQPQHF. CDR3 DNA sequence: TGTGCCTGGAAATCGGGACAGGGGGACGGTCAGCCCCAGCATTTT.

Here the CDR3 DNA reads TGTGCCAGCTCAACCGGGGCCAGCAATCAGCCCCAGCATTTT. Amino acids: CASSTGASNQPQHF. This rearrangement joins TRBV18 to TRBJ1-5; weak D call: TRBD1 (5 bases). The CDR3 is 14 amino acids. The ends were cut back, 5 bases at V and 1 base at J, with 9 bases in the middle. Germline lookup yields CDR1 KGHSH and CDR2 LQKENI.

V usage is TRBV7-2 and J usage is TRBJ2-7, with 11 bases aligning to TRBD2. The germline V gene encodes CDR1 SGHTA and CDR2 FQGNSA. V lost 1 base and J lost 3; bases outside the gene matches: 2. The CDR3 runs 15 residues. The CDR3 DNA sequence: TGTGCCAGCAGCTTAGTGCTAGCGGGGGGCTACGAGCAGTACTTC. It is translated as CASSLVLAGGYEQYF.

The chain links TRBV29-1 to TRBJ1-2; no reliable D call. V dropped 4 bases and J dropped 6 bases, with 12 bases sitting between them. CDR3 length: 12 amino acids. The V gene's germline CDR1 is SQVTM and CDR2 ANQGSEA. The CDR3 bases are TGCAGCGTTGTAGCCGCTTCGCATGGCTACACCTTC. Protein: CSVVAASHGYTF.